This is a list of T cell receptor beta chains from one sample in a study of blood T cell dynamics during melanoma immunotherapy. Here immunoSEQ multiplex PCR was the method, and the copy in TCRdb shows in-frame clones only, minus some. This table has 15,000 or so clones, 94% appearing once. The specimen comprised effector memory CD8+ T cells from blood, sampled from a patient treated with checkpoint blockade. These receptors all come from a human donor with melanoma. Both conserved end residues are part of each CDR3. The order of the fields is V gene, D gene, clone size, J gene, CDR3 length, CDR3 DNA, CDR3 protein. D genes are given only for firm matches. The size of a clone is reported for some rows only, either as once, few or many, or as a class for expanded clones.

>TRBV9|.|.|TRBJ2-2|14
TGTGCCAGCAGCGTATCAGGGGACACCGGGGAGCTGTTTTTT
CASSVSGDTGELFF
>TRBV2|.|.|TRBJ2-7|12
TGTGCCAGCAGGGGGAAGGTCTACGAGCAGTACTTC
CASRGKVYEQYF
>TRBV2|.|.|TRBJ2-7|11
TGTGCCAGCAGGGAGAGGGGAAAGCAGTACTTC
CASRERGKQYF
>TRBV27|.|.|TRBJ2-2|15
TGTGCCAGCACCGGGACACAGACGAACACCGGGGAGCTGTTTTTT
CASTGTQTNTGELFF
>TRBV7-9|TRBD2|.|TRBJ2-1|17
TGTGCCAGCAGCTCCCCGGAAGCGGGAGGTAGTCATCTTAGGCAGTTCTTC
CASSSPEAGGSHLRQFF
>TRBV29-1|TRBD1|.|TRBJ2-7|14
TGCAGCGTGATGCCACAGGGGAATGCCTACGAGCAGTACTTC
CSVMPQGNAYEQYF
>TRBV7-7|.|.|TRBJ2-5|15
TGTGCCAGCAGCTTAGCGGGGGAGGTGGGAGAGACCCAGTACTTC
CASSLAGEVGETQYF
>TRBV6-5|.|.|TRBJ2-6|16
TGTGCCAGCAGTTCCTGGCCGGGCTCTGGGGCCAACGTCCTGACTTTC
CASSSWPGSGANVLTF
>TRBV19|.|.|TRBJ2-1|13
TGTGCCAGTAGTATACTGGGATTGGATGAGCAGTTCTTC
CASSILGLDEQFF
>TRBV27|.|.|TRBJ1-1|13
TGTGCCAGTTCCGGGCCTTGGAACACTGAAGCTTTCTTT
CASSGPWNTEAFF
>TRBV7-9|.|.|TRBJ2-5|15
TGTGCCAGCAGCTTAGGACGGTCATATCAAGAGACCCAGTACTTC
CASSLGRSYQETQYF
>TRBV7-6|.|.|TRBJ2-7|12
TGTGCCAGCAGCCAGTGGGGCTACGAGCAGTACTTC
CASSQWGYEQYF
>TRBV10-3|.|.|TRBJ2-1|12
TGTGCCATCAGTGATCCCCCCAATGAGCAGTTCTTC
CAISDPPNEQFF
>TRBV27|TRBD2|.|TRBJ2-2|16
TGTGCCAGCAGGCAGGGGACTAGCGGGAGGAGCGGGGAGCTGTTTTTT
CASRQGTSGRSGELFF
>TRBV2|TRBD2|few|TRBJ2-7|18
TGTGCCAGCAGTGATGCGGGGGCGGGAGGGCCGATCTCCTACGAGCAGTACTTC
CASSDAGAGGPISYEQYF
>TRBV7-6|.|.|TRBJ2-7|14
TGTGCCAGCAGCTTTTCGACAGGTACCTACGAGCAGTACTTC
CASSFSTGTYEQYF
>TRBV5-1|.|.|TRBJ1-1|11
TGCGCCTCGGGAGAGAACACTGAAGCTTTCTTT
CASGENTEAFF
>TRBV21-1|.|.|TRBJ2-1|17
.
CASSPRVARGNYNEQFF
>TRBV28|.|.|TRBJ2-7|10
TGTGCCAGCAGTCACGCTGAGCAGTACTTC
CASSHAEQYF
>TRBV5-6|.|.|TRBJ2-3|16
TGTGCCAGCAGCTTGGAGGGGGTCTTTAGCACAGATACGCAGTATTTT
CASSLEGVFSTDTQYF
>TRBV11-2|TRBD2|.|TRBJ2-7|16
TGTGCCAGCAGCTTAGAACCTAGCGGGATTTCCTACGAGCAGTACTTC
CASSLEPSGISYEQYF
>TRBV19|TRBD1|.|TRBJ1-5|18
TGTGCCAGTAGTATCCTACCACAGGGGGTCAGGGGCAATCAGCCCCAGCATTTT
CASSILPQGVRGNQPQHF
>TRBV11-2|.|.|TRBJ2-7|13
TGTGCCAGCAGTCCAAATCTCTCCTACGAGCAGTACTTC
CASSPNLSYEQYF
>TRBV18|.|.|TRBJ1-4|15
TGTGCCAGCTCACCACTCAGAGCAACTAATGAAAAACTGTTTTTT
CASSPLRATNEKLFF
>TRBV21-1|.|.|TRBJ2-7|17
TGTGCCAGCAGCTACCCTTCAATCCGGGGCGCATCCTACGAGCAGTACTTC
CASSYPSIRGASYEQYF
>TRBV27|.|.|TRBJ1-1|15
TGTGCCAGCAGTACCCCCCTCGCAGCGAACACTGAAGCTTTCTTT
CASSTPLAANTEAFF
>TRBV2|TRBD2|.|TRBJ2-3|15
TGTGCCAGCAGTGAAGGACTAGCGGGATCAGATACGCAGTATTTT
CASSEGLAGSDTQYF
>TRBV9|.|.|TRBJ2-1|13
TGTGCCAGCAGCCACAACAGCTACAATGAGCAGTTCTTC
CASSHNSYNEQFF
>TRBV13|.|.|TRBJ2-4|16
TGTGCCAGCAGCCCCGAGGGATTCCTAGCCAAAAACATTCAGTACTTC
CASSPEGFLAKNIQYF
>TRBV28|.|.|TRBJ2-6|16
TGTGCCAGCAGTCCCCTCCAACTAGCCGGGGCCAACGTCCTGACTTTC
CASSPLQLAGANVLTF
>TRBV2|.|once|TRBJ2-2|14
TGTGCCAGCATCCGCCCGGGGACGGCCGGGGAGCTGTTTTTT
CASIRPGTAGELFF
>TRBV7-3|.|.|TRBJ2-6|17
TGTGCCAGCAGCTTAACGGGGCAGCTCTCTGGGGCCAACGTCCTGACTTTC
CASSLTGQLSGANVLTF
>TRBV6-6|.|.|TRBJ2-5|15
TGTGCCAGCAGTTACTCGGGGGGTGAGGGAGAGACCCAGTACTTC
CASSYSGGEGETQYF
>TRBV28|.|.|TRBJ1-5|12
TGTGCCAGCAGACCAGGCAATCAGCCCCAGCATTTT
CASRPGNQPQHF
>TRBV27|.|.|TRBJ2-7|13
TGTGCCAGCAGTCGGGGGAGCTTATTCGAGCAGTACTTC
CASSRGSLFEQYF
>TRBV19|TRBD1|.|TRBJ2-7|14
TGTGCCAGTAGTTCCGGGACAGACTTTTACGAGCAGTACTTC
CASSSGTDFYEQYF
>TRBV18|.|.|TRBJ1-5|13
TGTGCCAGCTCACCAATGAGCAATCAGCCCCAGCATTTT
CASSPMSNQPQHF